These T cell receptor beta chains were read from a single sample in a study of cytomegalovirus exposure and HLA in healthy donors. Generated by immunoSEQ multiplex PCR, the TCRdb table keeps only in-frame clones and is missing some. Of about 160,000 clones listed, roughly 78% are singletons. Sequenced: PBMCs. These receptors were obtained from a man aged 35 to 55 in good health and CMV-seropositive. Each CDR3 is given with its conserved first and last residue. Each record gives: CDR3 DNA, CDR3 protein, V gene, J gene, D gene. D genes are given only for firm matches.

CDR3 DNA: TGTGCCAGCCCTCCCCCGGGACAGGGATATCCGGGGGAGCTGTTTTTT
CDR3 protein: CASPPPGQGYPGELFF
V gene: TRBV7-8
J gene: TRBJ2-2
D gene: TRBD1

CDR3 DNA: TGTGCCAGCCAAGGGGGGGCATACACTGAAGCTTTCTTT
CDR3 protein: CASQGGAYTEAFF
V gene: TRBV27
J gene: TRBJ1-1
D gene: .

CDR3 DNA: TGTGCCAGCAGTTACCAAGACAGCAACTATGGCTACACCTTC
CDR3 protein: CASSYQDSNYGYTF
V gene: TRBV6-5
J gene: TRBJ1-2
D gene: .

CDR3 DNA: TGTGCCAGCAGTGAACTGGGAGGGGGTGGGGAGCTGTTTTTT
CDR3 protein: CASSELGGGGELFF
V gene: TRBV6-1
J gene: TRBJ2-2
D gene: .

CDR3 DNA: TGTGCCTGGAGTCCCAGGGGCGCTGAAGCTTTCTTT
CDR3 protein: CAWSPRGAEAFF
V gene: TRBV30
J gene: TRBJ1-1
D gene: .

CDR3 DNA: TGCGCCAGCAGCCAGGGGCTAGAAAAACTGTTTTTT
CDR3 protein: CASSQGLEKLFF
V gene: TRBV4-1
J gene: TRBJ1-4
D gene: .

CDR3 DNA: TGTGCCAGCTCATCAGGGAAGACGGGCAATCAGCCCCAGCATTTT
CDR3 protein: CASSSGKTGNQPQHF
V gene: TRBV18
J gene: TRBJ1-5
D gene: .

CDR3 DNA: TGCGCCAGCAGCCGAGGGGGAGTCATGGAAGCTTTCTTT
CDR3 protein: CASSRGGVMEAFF
V gene: TRBV4-3
J gene: TRBJ1-1
D gene: .

CDR3 DNA: TGCGCCAGCAGCTTGGAGCCGAGACAGGGGGCCCGGAATTCACCCCTCCACTTT
CDR3 protein: CASSLEPRQGARNSPLHF
V gene: TRBV5-1
J gene: TRBJ1-6
D gene: TRBD1

CDR3 DNA: TGTGCCAGCAGCCCCCGAGACACCGGGGAGCTGTTTTTT
CDR3 protein: CASSPRDTGELFF
V gene: TRBV7-9
J gene: TRBJ2-2
D gene: .

CDR3 DNA: TGTGCCATCAGTGAGTCTGGCGGGGGGGAAGGAGATACGCAGTATTTT
CDR3 protein: CAISESGGGEGDTQYF
V gene: TRBV10-3
J gene: TRBJ2-3
D gene: TRBD2

CDR3 DNA: TGCGCCAGCAGCTTGGGCAGGGGGGATTCACCCCTCCACTTT
CDR3 protein: CASSLGRGDSPLHF
V gene: TRBV5-1
J gene: TRBJ1-6
D gene: TRBD1

CDR3 DNA: TGTGCCAGCAGCCAAGATTTTGACAGGGTCAATCAGCCCCAGCATTTT
CDR3 protein: CASSQDFDRVNQPQHF
V gene: TRBV4-2
J gene: TRBJ1-5
D gene: TRBD1

CDR3 DNA: TGTGCCTGGAGTGGGGGAGCCTACGAGCAGTACTTC
CDR3 protein: CAWSGGAYEQYF
V gene: TRBV30
J gene: TRBJ2-7
D gene: .

CDR3 DNA: TGTGCCAGCAAGGAGTACGAGACCCAGTACTTC
CDR3 protein: CASKEYETQYF
V gene: TRBV2
J gene: TRBJ2-5
D gene: .

CDR3 DNA: TGTGCCAGCAGCCAAGACCCCGGGACTATGGGCTACGAGCAGTACTTC
CDR3 protein: CASSQDPGTMGYEQYF
V gene: TRBV4-2
J gene: TRBJ2-7
D gene: TRBD2